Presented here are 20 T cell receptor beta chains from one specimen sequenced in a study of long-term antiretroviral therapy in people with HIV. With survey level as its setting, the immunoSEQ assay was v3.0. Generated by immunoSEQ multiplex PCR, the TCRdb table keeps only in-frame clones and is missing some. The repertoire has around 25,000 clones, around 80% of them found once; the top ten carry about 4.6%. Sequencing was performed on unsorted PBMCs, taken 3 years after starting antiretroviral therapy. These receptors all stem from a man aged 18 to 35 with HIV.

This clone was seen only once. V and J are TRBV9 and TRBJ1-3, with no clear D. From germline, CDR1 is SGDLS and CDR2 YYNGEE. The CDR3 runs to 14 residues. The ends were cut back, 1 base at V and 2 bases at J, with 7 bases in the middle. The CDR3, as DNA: TGTGCCAGCAGCGTAAGCTCGGCTGGAAACACCATATATTTT. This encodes CASSVSSAGNTIYF.

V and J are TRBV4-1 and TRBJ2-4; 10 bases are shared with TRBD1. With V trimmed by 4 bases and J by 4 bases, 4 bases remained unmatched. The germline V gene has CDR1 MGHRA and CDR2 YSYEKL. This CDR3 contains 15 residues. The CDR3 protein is CASSRPGQGKNIQYF. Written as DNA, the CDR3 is TGCGCCAGCAGCCGACCGGGACAGGGGAAAAACATTCAGTACTTC.

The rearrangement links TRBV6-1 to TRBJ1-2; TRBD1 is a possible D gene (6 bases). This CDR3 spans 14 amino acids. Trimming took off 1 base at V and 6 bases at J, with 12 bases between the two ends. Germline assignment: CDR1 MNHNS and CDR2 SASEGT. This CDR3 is CASSEGGRVNGYTF. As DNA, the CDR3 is TGTGCCAGCAGTGAAGGGGGGCGGGTTAATGGCTACACCTTC.

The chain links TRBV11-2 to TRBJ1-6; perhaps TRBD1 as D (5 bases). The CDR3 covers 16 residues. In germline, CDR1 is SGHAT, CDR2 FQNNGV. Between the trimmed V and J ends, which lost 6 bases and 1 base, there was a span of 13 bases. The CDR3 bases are TGTGCCAGCAGACCGCCGGAGGGGTCCTATAATTCACCCCTCCACTTT. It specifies CASRPPEGSYNSPLHF.

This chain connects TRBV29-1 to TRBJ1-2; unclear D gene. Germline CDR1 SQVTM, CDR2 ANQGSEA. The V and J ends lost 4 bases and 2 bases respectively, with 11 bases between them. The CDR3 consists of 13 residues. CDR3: CSVAVPLNYGYTF. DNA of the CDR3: TGCAGCGTTGCGGTGCCATTAAACTATGGCTACACCTTC.

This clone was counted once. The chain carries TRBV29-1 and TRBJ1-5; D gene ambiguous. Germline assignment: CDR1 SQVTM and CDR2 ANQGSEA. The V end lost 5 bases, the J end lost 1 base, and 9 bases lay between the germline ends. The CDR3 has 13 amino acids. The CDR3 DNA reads TGCAGCGTTATAGATGGGAGCAATCAGCCCCAGCATTTT. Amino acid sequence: CSVIDGSNQPQHF.

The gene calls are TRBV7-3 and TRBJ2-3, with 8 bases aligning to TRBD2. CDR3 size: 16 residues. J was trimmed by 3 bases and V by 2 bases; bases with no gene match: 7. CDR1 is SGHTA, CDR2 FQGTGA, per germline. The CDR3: CASSLVVGGGTDTQYF. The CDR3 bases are TGTGCCAGCAGCTTAGTGGTTGGCGGGGGGACAGATACGCAGTATTTT.

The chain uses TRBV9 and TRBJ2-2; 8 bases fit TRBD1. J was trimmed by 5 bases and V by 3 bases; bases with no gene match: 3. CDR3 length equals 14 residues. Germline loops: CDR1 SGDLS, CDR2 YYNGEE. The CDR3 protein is CASSATGGTGELFF. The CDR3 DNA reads TGTGCCAGCAGCGCAACAGGGGGGACCGGGGAGCTGTTTTTT.

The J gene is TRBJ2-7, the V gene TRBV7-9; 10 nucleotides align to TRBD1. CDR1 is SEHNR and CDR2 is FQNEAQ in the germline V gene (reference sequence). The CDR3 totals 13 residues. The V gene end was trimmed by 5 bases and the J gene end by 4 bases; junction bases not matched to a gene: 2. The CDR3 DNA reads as TGTGCCAGCAGCGACAGGGGGCCGTACGAGCAGTACTTC. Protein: CASSDRGPYEQYF.

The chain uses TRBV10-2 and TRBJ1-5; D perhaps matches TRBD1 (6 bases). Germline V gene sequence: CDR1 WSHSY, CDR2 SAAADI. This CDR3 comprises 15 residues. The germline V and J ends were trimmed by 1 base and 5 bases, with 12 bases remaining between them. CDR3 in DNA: TGCGCCAGCAGTGAGTTAGGGGGATCCTATCAGCCCCAGCATTTT. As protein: CASSELGGSYQPQHF.

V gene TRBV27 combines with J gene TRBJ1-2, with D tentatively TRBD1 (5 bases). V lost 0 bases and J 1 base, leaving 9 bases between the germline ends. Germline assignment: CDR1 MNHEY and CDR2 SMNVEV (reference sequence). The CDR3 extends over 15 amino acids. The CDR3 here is CASSLSGVDNYGYTF. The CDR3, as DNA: TGTGCCAGCAGTTTATCAGGGGTCGATAACTATGGCTACACCTTC.

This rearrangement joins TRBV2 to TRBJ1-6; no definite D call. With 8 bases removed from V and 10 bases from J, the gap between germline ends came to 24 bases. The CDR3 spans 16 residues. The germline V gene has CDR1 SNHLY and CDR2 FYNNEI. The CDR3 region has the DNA TGTGCCAGCCTGAAATTCGGGGAGGGTGGGCGGTCACCCCTCCACTTT. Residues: CASLKFGEGGRSPLHF.

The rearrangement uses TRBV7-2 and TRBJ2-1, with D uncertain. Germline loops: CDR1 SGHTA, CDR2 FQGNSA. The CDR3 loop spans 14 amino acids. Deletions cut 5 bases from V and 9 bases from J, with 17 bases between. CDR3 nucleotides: TGTGCCAGCAGCCCTACCGCCCTGTGGGGTGAGCAGTTCTTC. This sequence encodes CASSPTALWGEQFF.

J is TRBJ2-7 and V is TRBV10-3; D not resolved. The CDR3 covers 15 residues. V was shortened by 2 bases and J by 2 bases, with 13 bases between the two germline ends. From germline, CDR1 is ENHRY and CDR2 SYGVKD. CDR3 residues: CAISESPTNPYEQYF. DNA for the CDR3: TGTGCCATCAGTGAGAGCCCCACGAACCCCTACGAGCAGTACTTC.

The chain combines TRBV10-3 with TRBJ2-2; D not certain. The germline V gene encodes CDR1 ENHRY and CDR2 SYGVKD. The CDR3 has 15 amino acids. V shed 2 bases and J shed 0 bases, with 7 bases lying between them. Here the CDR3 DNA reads TGTGCCATCAGTGAGGAACAGCCGAACACCGGGGAGCTGTTTTTT. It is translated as CAISEEQPNTGELFF.

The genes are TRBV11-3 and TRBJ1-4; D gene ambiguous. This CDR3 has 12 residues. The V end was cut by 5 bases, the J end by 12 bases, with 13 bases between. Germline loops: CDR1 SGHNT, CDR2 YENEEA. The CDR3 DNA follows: TGTGCCAGCAGCCCCTACAATGTAGAACTGTTTTTT. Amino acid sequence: CASSPYNVELFF.

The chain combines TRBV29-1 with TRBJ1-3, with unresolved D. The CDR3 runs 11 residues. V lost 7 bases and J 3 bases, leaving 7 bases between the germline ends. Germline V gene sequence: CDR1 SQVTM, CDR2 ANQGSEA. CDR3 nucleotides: TGCAGCGCCGTGATTGGAAACACCATATATTTT. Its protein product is CSAVIGNTIYF.

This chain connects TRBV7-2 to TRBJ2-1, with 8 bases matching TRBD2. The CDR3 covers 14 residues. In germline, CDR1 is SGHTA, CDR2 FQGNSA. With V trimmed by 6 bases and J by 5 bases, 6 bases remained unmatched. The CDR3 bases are TGTGCCAGCAGTTTGACTAGCGCCCACAATGAGCAGTTCTTC. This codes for CASSLTSAHNEQFF.

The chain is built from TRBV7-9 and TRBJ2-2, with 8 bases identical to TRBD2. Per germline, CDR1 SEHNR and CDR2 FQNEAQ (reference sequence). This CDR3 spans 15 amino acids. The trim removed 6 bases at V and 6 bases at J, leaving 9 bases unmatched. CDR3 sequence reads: CASRSPGLVSGELFF. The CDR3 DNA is TGTGCCAGCAGATCGCCGGGACTAGTCTCCGGGGAGCTGTTTTTT.

CDR3 in amino acids: CASSPPGLAEYNEQFF. In DNA, the CDR3 is TGTGCCAGCTCACCTCCGGGACTAGCGGAGTACAATGAGCAGTTCTTC. The chain employs TRBV18 and TRBJ2-1, with 11 bases matching TRBD2. After removal of 3 bases from V and 4 bases from J, the junction contained 5 bases not matched to a gene. The length of the CDR3 is 16 residues. The germline CDR1 and CDR2 sequences are KGHSH and LQKENI. The full variable domain, rest sourced from reference TRBV18 and TRBJ2-1, is NAGVMQNPRHLVRRRGQEARLRCSPMKGHSHVYWYRQLPEEGLKFMVYLQKENIIDESGMPKERFSAEFPKEGPSILRIQQVVRGDSAAYFCASSPPGLAEYNEQFFGPGTRLTVL.